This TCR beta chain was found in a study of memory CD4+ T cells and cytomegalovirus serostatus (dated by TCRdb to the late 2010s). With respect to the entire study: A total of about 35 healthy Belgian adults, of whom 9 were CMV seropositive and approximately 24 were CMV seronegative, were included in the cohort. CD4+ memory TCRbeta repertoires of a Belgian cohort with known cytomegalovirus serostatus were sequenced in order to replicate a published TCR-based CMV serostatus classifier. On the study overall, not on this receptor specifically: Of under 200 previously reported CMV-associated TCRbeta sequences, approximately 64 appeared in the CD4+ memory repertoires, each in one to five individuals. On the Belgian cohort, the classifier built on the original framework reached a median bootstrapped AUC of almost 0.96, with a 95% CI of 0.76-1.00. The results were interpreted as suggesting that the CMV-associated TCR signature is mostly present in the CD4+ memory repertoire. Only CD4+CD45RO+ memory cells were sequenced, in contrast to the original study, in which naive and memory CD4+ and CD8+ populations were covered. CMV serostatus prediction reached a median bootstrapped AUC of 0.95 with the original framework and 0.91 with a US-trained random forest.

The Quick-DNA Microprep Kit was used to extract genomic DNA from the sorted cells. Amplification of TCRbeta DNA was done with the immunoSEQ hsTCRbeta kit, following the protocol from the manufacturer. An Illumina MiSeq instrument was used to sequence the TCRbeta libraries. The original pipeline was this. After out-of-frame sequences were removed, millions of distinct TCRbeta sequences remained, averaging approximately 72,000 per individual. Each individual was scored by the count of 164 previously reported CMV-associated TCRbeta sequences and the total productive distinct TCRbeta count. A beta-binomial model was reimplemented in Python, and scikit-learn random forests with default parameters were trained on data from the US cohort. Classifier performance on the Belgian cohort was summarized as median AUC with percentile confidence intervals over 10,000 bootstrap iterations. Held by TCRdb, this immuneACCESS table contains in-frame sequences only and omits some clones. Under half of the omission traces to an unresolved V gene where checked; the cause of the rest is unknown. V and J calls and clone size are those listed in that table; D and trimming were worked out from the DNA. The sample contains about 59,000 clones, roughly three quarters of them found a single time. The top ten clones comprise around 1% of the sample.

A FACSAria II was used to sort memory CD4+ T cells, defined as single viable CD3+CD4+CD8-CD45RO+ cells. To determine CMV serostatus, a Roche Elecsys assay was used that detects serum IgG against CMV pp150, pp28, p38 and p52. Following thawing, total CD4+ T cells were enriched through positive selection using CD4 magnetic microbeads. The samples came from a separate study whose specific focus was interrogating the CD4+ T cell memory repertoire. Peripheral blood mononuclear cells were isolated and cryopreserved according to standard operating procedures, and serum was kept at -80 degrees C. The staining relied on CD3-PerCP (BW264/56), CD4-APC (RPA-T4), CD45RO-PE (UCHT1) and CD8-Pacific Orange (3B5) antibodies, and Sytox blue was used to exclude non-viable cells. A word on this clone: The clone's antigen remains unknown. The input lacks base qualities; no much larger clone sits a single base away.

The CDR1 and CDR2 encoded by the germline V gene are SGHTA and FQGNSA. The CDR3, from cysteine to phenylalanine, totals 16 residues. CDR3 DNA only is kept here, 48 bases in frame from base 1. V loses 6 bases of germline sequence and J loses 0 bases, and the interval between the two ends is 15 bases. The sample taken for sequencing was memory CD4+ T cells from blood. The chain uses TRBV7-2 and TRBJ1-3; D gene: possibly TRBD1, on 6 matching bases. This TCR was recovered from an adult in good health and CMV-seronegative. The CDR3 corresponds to CASSQDRASSGNTIYF. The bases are TGTGCCAGCAGTCAGGACAGAGCATCCTCTGGAAACACCATATATTTT.